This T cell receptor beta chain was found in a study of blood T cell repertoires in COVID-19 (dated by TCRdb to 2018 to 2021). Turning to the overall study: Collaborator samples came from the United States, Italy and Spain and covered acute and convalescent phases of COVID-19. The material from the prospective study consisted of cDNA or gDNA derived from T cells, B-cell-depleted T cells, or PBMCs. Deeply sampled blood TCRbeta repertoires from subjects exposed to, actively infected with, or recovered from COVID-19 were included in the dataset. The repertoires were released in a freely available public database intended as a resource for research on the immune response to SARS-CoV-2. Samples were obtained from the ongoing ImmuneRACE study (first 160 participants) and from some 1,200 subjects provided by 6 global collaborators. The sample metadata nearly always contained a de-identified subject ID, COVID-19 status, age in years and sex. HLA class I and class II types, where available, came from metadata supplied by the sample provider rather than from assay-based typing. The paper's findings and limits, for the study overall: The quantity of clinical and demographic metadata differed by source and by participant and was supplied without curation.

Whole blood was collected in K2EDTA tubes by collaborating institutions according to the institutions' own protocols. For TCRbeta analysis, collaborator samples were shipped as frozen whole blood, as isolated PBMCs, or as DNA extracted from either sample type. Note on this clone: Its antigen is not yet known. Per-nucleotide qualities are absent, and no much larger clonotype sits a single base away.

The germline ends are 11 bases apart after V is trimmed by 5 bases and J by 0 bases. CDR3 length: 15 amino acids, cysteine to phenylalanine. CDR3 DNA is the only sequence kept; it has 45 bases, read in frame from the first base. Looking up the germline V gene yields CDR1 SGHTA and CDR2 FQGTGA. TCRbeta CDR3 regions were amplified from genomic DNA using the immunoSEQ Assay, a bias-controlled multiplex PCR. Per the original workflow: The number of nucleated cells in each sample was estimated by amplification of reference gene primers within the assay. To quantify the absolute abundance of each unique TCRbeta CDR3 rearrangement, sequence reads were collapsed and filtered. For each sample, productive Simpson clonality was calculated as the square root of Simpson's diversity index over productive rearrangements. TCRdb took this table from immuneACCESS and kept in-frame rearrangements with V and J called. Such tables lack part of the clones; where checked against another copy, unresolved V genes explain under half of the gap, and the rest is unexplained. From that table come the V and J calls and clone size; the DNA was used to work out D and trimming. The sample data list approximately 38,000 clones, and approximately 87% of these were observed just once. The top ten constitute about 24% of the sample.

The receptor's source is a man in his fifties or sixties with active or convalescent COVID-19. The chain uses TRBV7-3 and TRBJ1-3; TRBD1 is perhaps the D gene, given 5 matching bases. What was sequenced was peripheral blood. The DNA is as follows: TGTGCCAGCAGCCCTGATCAGGGCTCTGGAAACACCATATATTTT. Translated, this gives CASSPDQGSGNTIYF.